This is a list of T cell receptor beta chains from one sample in a study of T cell changes during pregnancy in multiple sclerosis. The table came from immunoSEQ multiplex PCR; TCRdb's copy has only in-frame clones and leaves some out. The data show 45,000 to 60,000 clones, 93% seen once. The specimen comprised peripheral blood, sampled in the second trimester of pregnancy. These receptor sequences come from a female donor with multiple sclerosis, enrolled in a pregnancy study. Each CDR3 is given with its conserved first and last residue. A D gene is named only where the DNA matches it firmly. Part of the rows lack a size; the others show once, few, many or a class for expanded clones.

V gene	J gene	clone size	D gene	CDR3 protein	CDR3 DNA
TRBV4-3	TRBJ2-1	.	.	CASSQDTHGYEQFF	TGCGCCAGCAGCCAAGACACACATGGCTATGAGCAGTTCTTC
TRBV18	TRBJ1-3	.	.	CASSPVLASGNTIYF	TGTGCCAGCTCACCAGTACTAGCCTCTGGAAACACCATATATTTT
TRBV27	TRBJ2-3	.	TRBD2	CASSLSTSGRGAQYF	TGTGCCAGCAGTTTGTCGACTAGCGGGAGGGGTGCGCAGTATTTT
TRBV7-2	TRBJ2-3	.	.	CASSLASVREGQYF	TGTGCCAGCAGCTTAGCTTCGGTACGGGAAGGGCAGTATTTT
TRBV19	TRBJ2-7	.	.	CASSIYRVESSYEQYF	TGTGCCAGTAGTATCTACAGGGTAGAGTCATCCTACGAGCAGTACTTC
TRBV5-5	TRBJ1-4	once	TRBD1	CASRVDRGYEKLFF	TGTGCCAGCAGAGTGGACAGGGGGTACGAAAAACTGTTTTTT
TRBV19	TRBJ2-2	.	.	CASSPTVDHTGELFF	TGTGCCAGTAGTCCGACAGTGGATCACACCGGGGAGCTGTTTTTT
TRBV27	TRBJ2-3	once	TRBD2	CASSPAGRGPDTQYF	TGTGCCAGCAGCCCAGCGGGAAGGGGACCAGATACGCAGTATTTT
TRBV6-5	TRBJ1-3	once	.	CATGIAGNTIYF	TGTGCCACCGGGATAGCTGGAAACACCATATATTTT
TRBV4-3	TRBJ2-3	.	TRBD2	CASSQDPSGRSDKYF	TGCGCCAGCAGCCAAGATCCTAGCGGACGGAGTGATAAGTATTTT
TRBV4-1	TRBJ2-1	.	TRBD1	CASSQDSGQLFTIGQFF	TGCGCCAGCAGCCAAGATTCGGGACAGCTTTTCACAATAGGGCAGTTCTTC
TRBV9	TRBJ2-1	.	TRBD2	CASSPRGLAGVGNEQFF	TGTGCCAGCAGCCCTCGTGGGTTAGCGGGAGTGGGGAATGAGCAGTTCTTC
TRBV28	TRBJ1-1	.	.	CASEAGLMNTEAFF	TGTGCCAGCGAAGCTGGACTGATGAACACTGAAGCTTTCTTT
TRBV5-1	TRBJ1-3	.	TRBD1	CASSLAGTALGNTIYF	TGCGCCAGCAGCTTGGCCGGGACAGCCCTCGGAAACACCATATATTTT
TRBV4-2	TRBJ2-5	.	.	CASSAGQGGGETQYF	TGTGCCAGCAGCGCGGGTCAGGGGGGAGGAGAGACCCAGTACTTC
TRBV4-2	TRBJ2-7	.	TRBD2	CASSQWTSGSYEQYF	TGTGCCAGCAGCCAATGGACTAGCGGCTCCTACGAGCAGTACTTC
TRBV5-1	TRBJ2-3	.	.	CASSSGLQSGTSTDTQYF	TGCGCCAGCAGCTCGGGACTCCAGTCGGGAACTAGCACAGATACGCAGTATTTT
TRBV7-2	TRBJ2-1	.	.	CASSRSSFSYNEQFF	TGTGCCAGCAGCCGTTCTAGCTTCTCCTACAATGAGCAGTTCTTC
TRBV9	TRBJ1-1	.	.	CASSVGTGGQGFTEAFF	TGTGCCAGCAGCGTAGGCACGGGGGGCCAGGGCTTCACTGAAGCTTTCTTT
TRBV28	TRBJ2-3	.	.	CASSARDSGTDTQYF	TGTGCCAGCAGTGCCCGGGACTCGGGCACAGATACGCAGTATTTT
TRBV30	TRBJ2-1	.	TRBD2	CAWSVVRITGGRNEQFF	TGTGCCTGGAGTGTAGTAAGGATCACGGGAGGCCGCAATGAGCAGTTCTTC
TRBV6-1	TRBJ1-3	.	.	CASRTGRNTIYF	TGTGCCAGCAGGACAGGAAGGAACACCATATATTTT
TRBV9	TRBJ2-1	.	.	CASSEGGESYNEQFF	TGTGCCAGCAGCGAAGGTGGGGAGTCCTACAATGAGCAGTTCTTC
TRBV5-1	TRBJ1-1	.	TRBD1	CASSLIGQGRTEAFF	TGTGCCAGCAGCTTGATAGGACAGGGCCGTACTGAAGCTTTCTTT
TRBV27	TRBJ2-7	.	TRBD2	CATRRAGVYPYEQYF	TGTGCCACCAGGAGAGCGGGAGTATATCCCTACGAGCAGTACTTC